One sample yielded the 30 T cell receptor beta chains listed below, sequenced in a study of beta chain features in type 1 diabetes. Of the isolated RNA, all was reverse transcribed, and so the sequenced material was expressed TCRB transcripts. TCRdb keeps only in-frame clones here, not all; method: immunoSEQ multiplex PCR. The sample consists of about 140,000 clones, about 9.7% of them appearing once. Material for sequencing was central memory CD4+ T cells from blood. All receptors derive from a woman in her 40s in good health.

The CDR3 here is CASSDPSGAESYEQYF. DNA for the CDR3: TGTGCCAGCAGTGACCCTAGCGGGGCCGAATCCTACGAGCAGTACTTC. The V gene is TRBV2, the J gene TRBJ2-7; TRBD2 matches 9 bases. Germline V CDR1 and CDR2: SNHLY, FYNNEI. There are 16 residues in the CDR3. V gave up 3 bases and J gave up 1 base; unmatched junction bases: 7.

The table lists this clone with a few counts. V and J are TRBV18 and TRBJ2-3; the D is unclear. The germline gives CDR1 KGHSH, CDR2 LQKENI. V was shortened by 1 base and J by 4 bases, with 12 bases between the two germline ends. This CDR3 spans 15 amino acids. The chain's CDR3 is CASSPRPVAPDTQYF. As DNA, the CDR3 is TGTGCCAGCTCACCACGCCCAGTGGCCCCAGATACGCAGTATTTT.

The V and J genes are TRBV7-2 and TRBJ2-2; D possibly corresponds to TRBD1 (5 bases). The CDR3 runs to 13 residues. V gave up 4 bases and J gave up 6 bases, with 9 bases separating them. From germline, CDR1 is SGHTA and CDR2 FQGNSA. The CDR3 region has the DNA TGTGCCAGCAGCTCCCAGGGTTCCGGGGAGCTGTTTTTT. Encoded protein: CASSSQGSGELFF. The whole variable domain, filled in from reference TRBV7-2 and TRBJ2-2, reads GAGVSQSPSNKVTEKGKDVELRCDPISGHTALYWYRQSLGQGLEFLIYFQGNSAPDKSGLPSDRFSAERTGGSVSTLTIQRTQQEDSAVYLCASSSQGSGELFFGEGSRLTVL.

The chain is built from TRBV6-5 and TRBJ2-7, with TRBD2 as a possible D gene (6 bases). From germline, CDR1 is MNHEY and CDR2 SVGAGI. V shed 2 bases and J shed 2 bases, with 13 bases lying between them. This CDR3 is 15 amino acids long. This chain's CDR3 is CASSYSLGGTYEQYF. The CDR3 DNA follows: TGTGCCAGCAGTTACAGCCTCGGGGGAACCTACGAGCAGTACTTC.

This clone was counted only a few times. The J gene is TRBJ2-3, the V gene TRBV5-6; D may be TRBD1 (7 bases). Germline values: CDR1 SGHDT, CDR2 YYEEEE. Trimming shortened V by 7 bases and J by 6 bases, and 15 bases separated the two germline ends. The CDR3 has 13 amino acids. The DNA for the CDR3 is TGTGCCAGCGGAATCAGGGGGGTGGATACGCAGTATTTT. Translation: CASGIRGVDTQYF.

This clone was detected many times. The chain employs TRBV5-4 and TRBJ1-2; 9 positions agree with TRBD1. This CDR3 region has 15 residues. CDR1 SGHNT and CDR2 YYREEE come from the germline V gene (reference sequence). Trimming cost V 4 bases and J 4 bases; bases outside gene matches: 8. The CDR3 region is CASSLQGQGPYGYTF. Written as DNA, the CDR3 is TGTGCCAGCAGCCTACAGGGACAGGGCCCCTATGGCTACACCTTC.

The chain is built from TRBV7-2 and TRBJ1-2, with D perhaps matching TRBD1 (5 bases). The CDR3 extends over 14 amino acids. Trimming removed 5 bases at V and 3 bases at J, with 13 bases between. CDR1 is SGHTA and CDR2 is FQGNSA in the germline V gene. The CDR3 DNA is TGTGCCAGCAGCCCGCCGGGGGGGGACTATGGCTACACCTTC. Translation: CASSPPGGDYGYTF.

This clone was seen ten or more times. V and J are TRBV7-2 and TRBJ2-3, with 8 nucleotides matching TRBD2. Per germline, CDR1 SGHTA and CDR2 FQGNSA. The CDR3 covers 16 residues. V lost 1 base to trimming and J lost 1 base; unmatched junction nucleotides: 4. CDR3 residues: CASSLGVLAGTDTQYF. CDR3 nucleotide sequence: TGTGCCAGCAGCTTAGGTGTACTAGCGGGCACAGATACGCAGTATTTT.

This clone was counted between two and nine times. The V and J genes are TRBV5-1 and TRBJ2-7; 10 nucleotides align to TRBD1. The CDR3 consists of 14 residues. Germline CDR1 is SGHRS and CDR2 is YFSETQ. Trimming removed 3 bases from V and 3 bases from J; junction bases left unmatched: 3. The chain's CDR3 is CASSSTGGNYEQYF. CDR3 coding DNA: TGCGCCAGCAGCTCGACAGGGGGCAACTACGAGCAGTACTTC.

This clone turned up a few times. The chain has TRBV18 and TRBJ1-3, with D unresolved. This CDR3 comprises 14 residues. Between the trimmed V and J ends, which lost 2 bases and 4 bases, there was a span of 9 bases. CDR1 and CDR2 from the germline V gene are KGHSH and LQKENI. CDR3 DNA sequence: TGTGCCAGCTCACCATCTTCGGGAGGAAACACCATATATTTT. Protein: CASSPSSGGNTIYF.

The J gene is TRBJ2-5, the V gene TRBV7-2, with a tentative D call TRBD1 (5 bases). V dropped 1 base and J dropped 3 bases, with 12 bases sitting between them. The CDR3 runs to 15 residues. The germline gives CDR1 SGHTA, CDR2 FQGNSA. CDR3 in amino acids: CASSLGAGPKETQYF. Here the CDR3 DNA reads TGTGCCAGCAGCTTAGGGGCAGGGCCAAAAGAGACCCAGTACTTC.

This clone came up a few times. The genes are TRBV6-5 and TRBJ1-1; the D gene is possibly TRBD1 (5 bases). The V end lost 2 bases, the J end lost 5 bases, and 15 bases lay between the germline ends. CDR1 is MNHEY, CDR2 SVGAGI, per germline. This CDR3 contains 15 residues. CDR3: CASSYLPGFKTEAFF. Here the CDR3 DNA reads TGTGCCAGCAGTTACCTGCCAGGGTTCAAGACTGAAGCTTTCTTT.

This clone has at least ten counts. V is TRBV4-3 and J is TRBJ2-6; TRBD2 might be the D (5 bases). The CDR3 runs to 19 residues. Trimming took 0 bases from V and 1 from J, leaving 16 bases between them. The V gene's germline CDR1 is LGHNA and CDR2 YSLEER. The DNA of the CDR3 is TGCGCCAGCAGCCAAGAGATCGAGGGTTGGACTTCTGGGGCCAACGTCCTGACTTTC. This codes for CASSQEIEGWTSGANVLTF.

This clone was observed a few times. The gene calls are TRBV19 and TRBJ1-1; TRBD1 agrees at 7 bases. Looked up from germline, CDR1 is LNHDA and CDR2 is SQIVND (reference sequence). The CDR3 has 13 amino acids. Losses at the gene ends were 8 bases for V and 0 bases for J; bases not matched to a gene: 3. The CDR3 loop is CASSDRMNTEAFF. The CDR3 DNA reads TGTGCCAGTTCGGACAGGATGAACACTGAAGCTTTCTTT.

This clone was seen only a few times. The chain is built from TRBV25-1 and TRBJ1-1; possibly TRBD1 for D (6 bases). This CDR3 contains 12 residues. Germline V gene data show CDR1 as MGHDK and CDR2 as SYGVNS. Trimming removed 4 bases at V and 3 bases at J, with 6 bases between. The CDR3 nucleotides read TGTGCCAGCAGTGGGACAGACACTGAAGCTTTCTTT. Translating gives CASSGTDTEAFF. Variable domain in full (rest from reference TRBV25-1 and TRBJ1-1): EADIYQTPRYLVIGTGKKITLECSQTMGHDKMYWYQQDPGMELHLIHYSYGVNSTEKGDLSSESTVSRIRTEHFPLTLESARPSHTSQYLCASSGTDTEAFFGQGTRLTVV.

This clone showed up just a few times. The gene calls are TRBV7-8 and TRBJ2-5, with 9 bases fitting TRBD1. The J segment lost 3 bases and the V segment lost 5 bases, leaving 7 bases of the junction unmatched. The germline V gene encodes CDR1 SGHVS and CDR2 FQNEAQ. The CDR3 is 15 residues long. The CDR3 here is CASSPRRDREETQYF. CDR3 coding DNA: TGTGCCAGCAGCCCTCGGCGGGACAGGGAAGAGACCCAGTACTTC.

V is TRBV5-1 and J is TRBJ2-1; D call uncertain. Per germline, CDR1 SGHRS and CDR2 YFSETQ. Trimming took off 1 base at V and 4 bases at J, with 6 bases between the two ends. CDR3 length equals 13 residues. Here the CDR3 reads CASSLSRYNEQFF. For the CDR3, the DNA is TGCGCCAGCAGCTTGAGCCGTTACAATGAGCAGTTCTTC.

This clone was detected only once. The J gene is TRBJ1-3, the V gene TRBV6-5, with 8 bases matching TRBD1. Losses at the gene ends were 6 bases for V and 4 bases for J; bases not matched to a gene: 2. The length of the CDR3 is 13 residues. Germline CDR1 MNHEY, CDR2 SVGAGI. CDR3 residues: CASSRGPGNTIYF. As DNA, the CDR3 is TGTGCCAGCAGCAGGGGGCCGGGAAACACCATATATTTT.

For the CDR3, the DNA is TGTGCCAGCAGCTCGGGGGGCGGGTTAGAGACCCAGTACTTC. It codes for CASSSGGGLETQYF. The genes are TRBV7-2 and TRBJ2-5; the D gene is possibly TRBD2 (7 bases). V was clipped by 4 bases and J by 4 bases, with 13 bases between them. The CDR3 loop spans 14 amino acids. In germline, CDR1 is SGHTA, CDR2 FQGNSA.

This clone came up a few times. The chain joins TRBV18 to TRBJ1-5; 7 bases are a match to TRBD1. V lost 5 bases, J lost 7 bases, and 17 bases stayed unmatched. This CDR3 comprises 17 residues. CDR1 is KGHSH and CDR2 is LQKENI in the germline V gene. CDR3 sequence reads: CASSAYVAQGSGQPQHF. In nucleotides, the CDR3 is TGTGCCAGCTCAGCATACGTCGCACAGGGGTCGGGGCAGCCCCAGCATTTT.

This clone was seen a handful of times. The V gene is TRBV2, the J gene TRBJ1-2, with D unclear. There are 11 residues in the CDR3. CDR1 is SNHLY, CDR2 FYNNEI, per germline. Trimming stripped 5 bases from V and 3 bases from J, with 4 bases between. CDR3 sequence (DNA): TGTGCCAGCAGTCCCGACTATGGCTACACCTTC. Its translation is CASSPDYGYTF.

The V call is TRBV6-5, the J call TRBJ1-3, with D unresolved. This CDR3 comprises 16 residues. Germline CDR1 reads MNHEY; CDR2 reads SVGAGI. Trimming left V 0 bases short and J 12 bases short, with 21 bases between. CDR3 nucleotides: TGTGCCAGCAGTTACTCCGCCAGCCCGAGGGCAAGGATCATATATTTT. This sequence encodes CASSYSASPRARIIYF.

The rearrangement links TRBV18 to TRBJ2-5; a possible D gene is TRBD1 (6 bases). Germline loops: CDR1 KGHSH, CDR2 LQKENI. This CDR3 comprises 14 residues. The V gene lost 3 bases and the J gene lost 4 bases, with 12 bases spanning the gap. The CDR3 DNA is TGTGCCAGCTCACCGCCAGGGGTATCAGAGACCCAGTACTTC. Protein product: CASSPPGVSETQYF.

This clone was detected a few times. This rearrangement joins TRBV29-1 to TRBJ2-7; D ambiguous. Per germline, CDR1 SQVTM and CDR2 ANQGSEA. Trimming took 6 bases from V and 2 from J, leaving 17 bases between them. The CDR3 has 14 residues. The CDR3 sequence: CSVAPRVAPYEQYF. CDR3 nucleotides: TGCAGCGTCGCCCCTCGGGTGGCCCCCTACGAGCAGTACTTC.

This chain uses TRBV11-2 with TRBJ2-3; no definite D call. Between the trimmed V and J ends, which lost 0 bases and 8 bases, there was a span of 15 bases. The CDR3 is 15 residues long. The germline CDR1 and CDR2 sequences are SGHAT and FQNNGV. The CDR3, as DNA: TGTGCCAGCAGCTTAGAGTTGGTCCTGGTCAGTACGCAGTATTTT. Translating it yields CASSLELVLVSTQYF.

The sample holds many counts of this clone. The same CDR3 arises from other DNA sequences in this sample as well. The CDR3 sequence is CASSFGGTGELFF. CDR3 nucleotides: TGTGCCAGCAGCTTCGGGGGGACCGGGGAGCTGTTTTTT. The rearrangement links TRBV7-9 to TRBJ2-2; 7 nucleotides match TRBD2. The CDR3 is 13 residues long. With V trimmed by 3 bases and J by 5 bases, 0 bases remained unmatched. Germline loops: CDR1 SEHNR, CDR2 FQNEAQ (reference sequence).

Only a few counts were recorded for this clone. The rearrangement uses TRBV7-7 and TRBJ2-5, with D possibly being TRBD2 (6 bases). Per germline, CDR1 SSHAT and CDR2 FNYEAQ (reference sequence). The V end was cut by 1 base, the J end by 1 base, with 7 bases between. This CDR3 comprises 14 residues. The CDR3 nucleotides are TGTGCCAGCAGCTTAGGCGGGACCCAAGAGACCCAGTACTTC. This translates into CASSLGGTQETQYF.

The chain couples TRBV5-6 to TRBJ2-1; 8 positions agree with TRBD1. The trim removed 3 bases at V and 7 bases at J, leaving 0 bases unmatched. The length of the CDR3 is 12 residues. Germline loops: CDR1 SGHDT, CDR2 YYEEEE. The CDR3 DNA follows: TGTGCCAGCAGCTGGGACAGGAATGAGCAGTTCTTC. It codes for CASSWDRNEQFF.

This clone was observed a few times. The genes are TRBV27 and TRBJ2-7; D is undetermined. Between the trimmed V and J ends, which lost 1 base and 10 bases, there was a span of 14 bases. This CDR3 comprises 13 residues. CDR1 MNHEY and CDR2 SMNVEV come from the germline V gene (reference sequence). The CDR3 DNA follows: TGTGCCAGCAGTTTATGCCCCCACTGGTCTCAGTACTTC. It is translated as CASSLCPHWSQYF.

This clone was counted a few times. The CDR3 nucleotides read TGTGCCAGCCGAACAGGGAGGGAGGGCACTGAAGCTTTCTTT. Its protein product is CASRTGREGTEAFF. The chain joins TRBV11-2 to TRBJ1-1; D perhaps matches TRBD1 (6 bases). CDR3 length: 14 amino acids. The V end lost 8 bases, the J end lost 4 bases, and 17 bases lay between the germline ends. From germline, CDR1 is SGHAT and CDR2 FQNNGV.